This TCR beta chain derives from a study of cytomegalovirus exposure and HLA in healthy donors (dated by TCRdb to 2015 to 2018). Regarding the study in general: An earlier analysis of several hundred of the donors reported 250 to 350 Gb of sequence data and some 100 million unique TCR beta sequences from 150 million to 200 million T cells. An early release that covered about 600 HLA-typed donors contained about 290 gigabases of sequencing data and tens of millions of unique TCR sequences. The genetic ancestry cluster associated with self-reported Caucasian donors included about four fifths of the roughly 410 genotyped donors. The aim of the study was to test whether cataloging public T cell receptors could identify signatures of past pathogen exposure. The T cell repertoires of several hundred subjects were profiled by immunosequencing and related to cytomegalovirus serostatus. Besides the first cohort of under 700 subjects, a separate validation cohort made up of roughly 120 different subjects was used. To predict cytomegalovirus infection status, the study combined high-throughput TCR immunosequencing, statistical association of individual TCRs with disease status, and machine learning. In a later analysis, previously published TCR beta repertoires from 666 donors were re-analyzed and high-resolution HLA genotyping was added so that TCR occurrence patterns could be studied. The later analysis used no new phenotypic data to find candidate immune exposures, relying instead on TCR beta sequences and their occurrence across donors. An earlier analysis of some 500 of the donors used high-throughput TCR beta sequencing to judge whether each TCR beta V gene segment behaved as functional or pseudogenic. Alongside the repertoire data, information on donor age, sex, ethnicity and CMV serostatus was compiled. A later genetic analysis used genome-wide SNP genotypes for about 55% of the 666 donors, treating that subset as a discovery cohort. All discovery cohort repertoires had been generated on a single sequencing platform. HLA typing covered class I and class II loci at four-digit resolution. The number of donors typed differed by locus, with 629-630 for A, B, C, DRB1 and DQB1, roughly 550 for DQA1, over 600 for DPA1, and approximately 470 for DPB1. Roughly five DR-DQ haplotypes were treated as single units for association and clustering because of strong linkage in the cohort. Among a few hundred genotyped donors of the cohort, an average of about 240,000 unique TCR beta nucleotide sequences were sequenced per donor, around 20% of them non-productive. The investigation overall reported the following: CMV serostatus was the only immune exposure information available for the cohort. Correlated functional status among segregating V segments might be attributable to linkage disequilibrium, but an unknown experimental factor could not be ruled out. Compared with equally common non-associated chains, HLA-associated TCR beta chains in a later analysis were more clonally expanded and had lower generation probabilities. In a later analysis, most CMV-associated TCR beta chains were found to appear HLA-restricted, with HLA associations seemingly driven largely by CMV exposure. A further reported finding was that TCR beta sequences accurately predicted the HLA-A and HLA-B alleles for most subjects in the first cohort. The 87-base-pair reads could not distinguish some IMGT-functional V segments, including TRBV6-2 and TRBV6-3, so those segments were excluded. The classifier was reported to diagnose cytomegalovirus status with high specificity and sensitivity in both the original and validation cohorts. At a false discovery rate of 0.05, a later analysis linked about 17,000 TCR beta sequences to specific HLA alleles. A cluster of highly shared sequence variants was judged likely to represent a technical artifact of the sequencing pipeline. Roughly uniform sequencing depth across donors was assumed in presence/absence analyses, although this assumption may not hold. In vitro tests confirmed that a few of the cytomegalovirus-associated TCR beta chains recognize cytomegalovirus antigens. In a later genetic analysis, a missense DCLRE1C variant was associated with V-gene and J-gene trimming of TCR beta chains, and the association was replicated in an independent cohort. According to the authors, the approach could potentially be generalized to other disease states and immunological phenotypes. The earlier analysis of about 600 of the donors excluded over 15 rarely observed V segments, including chromosome 9 orphons, because counts were too low. In a later analysis, the rate of TCR association differed among HLA loci, with DRB1 alleles having the most associated TCRs and HLA-C alleles having the fewest. This cohort had only TCR beta chains sequenced, and the lack of alpha or paired-chain data limited which features could be detected. Because some donors lacked HLA typing at each locus, the association tests relied only on the typed subset. Across donors, most TCR sequences were observed very rarely, whereas some public TCRs were present in many individuals. Assigning TCR associations to individual alleles was difficult when HLA alleles, especially DR and DQ, strongly co-occurred. According to a later genetic analysis, donors in an Asian-associated ancestry cluster had fewer N-insertions in productive TCRs than the roughly 700-donor mean. According to a later analysis, parvovirus B19, influenza, CMV and Epstein-Barr virus appeared linked to several top co-occurrence clusters. The study listed 150 to 200 TCR beta chains as associated with cytomegalovirus. An earlier analysis of approximately 600 of the donors showed that most TCR beta V segments appeared in productive rearrangements either about 87% or about 30% of the time, which broadly matched IMGT annotations.

The library was obtained by the immunoSEQ multiplex PCR assay. The multiplex PCR relied on a mix of 60 forward primers for TCR Vbeta segments and 13 reverse primers for TCR Jbeta segments. Amplification of the CDR3 region of rearranged TCR beta genes was performed with a multiplex PCR assay on genomic DNA. On the Illumina HiSeq System, the amplified TCR beta libraries were sequenced as 87-base-pair reads. Concerning the study's data processing: A later analysis counted tens of millions of unique TCR beta chains across the 500 to 850 repertoires, and approximately 11 million of these chains were shared by at least two donors. Raw reads were error-corrected and collapsed into unique sequences by a nearest-neighbor algorithm in which closely related sequences were merged to remove PCR and sequencing errors. V, D and J gene segments were assigned by aligning CDR3 sequences to IMGT reference sequences. For a sequence to be retained, at least a six-nucleotide match to both a V gene segment and a J gene segment was required. Rearrangements were called productive when the CDR3 lacked stop codons and stayed in frame with V and J; all others were non-productive. Following IMGT convention, CDR3 was defined as the stretch from the second conserved V-encoded cysteine to the conserved J-encoded phenylalanine. Sequences without an unambiguous match to a single V gene segment were excluded from the earlier analysis of about 600 of the donors. In an earlier analysis of 587 of the donors, a V segment was called functional when productive rearrangements were above 56.7%, and segregating when the standard deviation between donors exceeded 5%. A statistical classification framework was built to diagnose cytomegalovirus status from the catalog of TCR beta chain sequences. V and J gene assignment, in a later analysis, came from comparing TCR nucleotide sequences with IMGT/GENE-DB human TR gene sequences. A later analysis assigned CDR3 sequences and most-parsimonious VDJ recombination scenarios with the TCRdist pipeline. In a later analysis, each TCR beta chain was defined by its CDR3 amino acid sequence together with its V-gene family, and reads lacking a unique V-gene family were excluded. To address suspected cross-contamination and a sequencing artifact, a later analysis removed a few hundred highly shared, low-generation-probability nucleotide sequences. In a later analysis, a clonal expansion index was calculated for each public chain from normalized within-repertoire ranks of inferred template counts. In a later analysis, generation probabilities were computed using a VDJ recombination model fitted to out-of-frame rearrangements, and the results were checked against IGoR. In a later analysis, hypergeometric tests were used to score TCR-TCR, TCR-HLA and TCR-CMV co-occurrence, with a repertoire-size bias correction applied to TCR pairs. A later analysis estimated false discovery rates by permuting HLA or CMV assignments 20 times. In a later analysis, co-occurring TCRs were grouped using DBSCAN, with TCRdist sequence similarity added in when clustering inside HLA-allele-positive subsets. For co-occurrence clustering, repertoires with fewer than 30,000 or more than 120,000 public chains were excluded, along with five repertoires with anomalous nucleotide sharing. In its TCRdb copy, this immuneACCESS table keeps in-frame sequences only and misses some clones. Where compared with another copy, unresolved V genes explain less than half of these, and the others have no known cause. V, J and clone size derive from that table, while D and trimming were established from the DNA sequence. Here the sample has 70,000 or so clones; about 70% occur a single time. Over 9.5% of the sample is held by the ten biggest clonotypes.

In total, around 600 healthy bone marrow donors made up the cohort. At the time of sampling, all cohort members were nominally healthy, though unrecorded immune exposures were likely present. The donor was CMV seronegative and was included in the group of about 400 seronegative cohort members. A peripheral blood sample was collected from each donor, and TCR beta sequencing was performed on peripheral blood mononuclear cells. Genomic DNA was extracted from the blood cell samples with the Qiagen DNeasy Blood Extraction Kit. Taken from cysteine to phenylalanine, the CDR3 has 17 residues. The read is trimmed to its CDR3 DNA, 51 bases read in frame from base 1. Cut back by 0 bases and 3 bases, the V and J ends lie 12 bases apart. The germline V gene supplies CDR1 LGHNT and CDR2 FRNRAP. In regard to this clone: It has no known antigen specificity. Base qualities are not at hand, and no much larger clone is one base apart.

The rearrangement joined TRBV12-5 to TRBJ1-6, with the D gene not clear enough to name. Sequencing was performed on PBMCs. This TCR was sampled from a woman in her twenties or thirties in good health and CMV-seronegative. The DNA is TGTGCTAGTGGTTTGGTATACGGGGTGGACTATAATTCACCCCTCCACTTT. Its protein reads: CASGLVYGVDYNSPLHF.